Following are 21 T cell receptor beta chains from one sample sequenced in a study of blood T cell repertoires in COVID-19. The assay was immunoSEQ multiplex PCR, and TCRdb's table has in-frame clones only and misses some. This sample has around 47,000 clones, with around nine tenths found just once. The sequenced sample was peripheral blood. The source is a man aged 45-65 years with active COVID-19.

This chain links TRBV18 with TRBJ1-3; weak D call: TRBD1 (6 bases). Germline CDR1 reads KGHSH; CDR2 reads LQKENI. CDR3 length: 15 residues. Between the trimmed V and J ends, which lost 1 base and 0 bases, there was a span of 7 bases. In DNA, the CDR3 is TGTGCCAGCTCACCACTGGACAGCTCTGGAAACACCATATATTTT. As protein: CASSPLDSSGNTIYF.

Concerning this clone: A read error may produce the germline difference seen at one junction end. The chain uses TRBV6-1 and TRBJ2-4; a weak D match, TRBD1 (5 bases). The CDR3 extends over 14 amino acids. Per the germline V gene, CDR1 is MNHNS and CDR2 is SASEGT. CDR3 residues: CASSEGGVGPQKIF. The CDR3 DNA is TGTGCCAGCAGTGAAGGAGGAGTGGGGCCTCAGAAGATCTTC.

J is TRBJ2-3 and V is TRBV11-2; TRBD1 aligns across 7 bases. Germline V CDR1 and CDR2: SGHAT, FQNNGV. V shed 2 bases and J 3 bases; nucleotides not matched to a gene: 5. The CDR3 has 15 residues. The CDR3 DNA follows: TGTGCCAGCAGCTTAAAGGGGGCCAGGACAGATACGCAGTATTTT. This gives the protein CASSLKGARTDTQYF.

This chain uses TRBV7-2 with TRBJ2-1; 8 nucleotides line up with TRBD2. The germline V gene encodes CDR1 SGHTA and CDR2 FQGNSA. CDR3 length: 13 amino acids. The V and J ends lost 6 bases and 6 bases, in that order; junction bases with no gene match: 4. Here the CDR3 DNA reads TGTGCCAGCAGGACGGGGGGGGGCAATGAGCAGTTCTTC. It encodes CASRTGGGNEQFF.

The chain carries TRBV12-3 or TRBV12-4 and TRBJ1-1, with 8 bases fitting TRBD1. The CDR3 runs to 11 residues. V lost 5 bases and J lost 10; bases outside the gene matches: 3. The CDR3 DNA sequence: TGTGCCAGCAGTCCGCAGGGGGCAGCTTTCTTT. As protein: CASSPQGAAFF.

This chain uses TRBV6-5 with TRBJ2-4, with TRBD2 matching 12 bases. Looked up from germline, CDR1 is MNHEY and CDR2 is SVGAGI. V shed 6 bases, J shed 8 bases, and the junction held 8 bases outside the gene matches. The CDR3 is 15 amino acids. CDR3 nucleotide sequence: TGTGCCAGCAGCTCGACTAGCGGGGGCCGGGACATTCAGTACTTC. The encoded protein is CASSSTSGGRDIQYF.

In this sample, this clone turned up once. V gene TRBV18 combines with J gene TRBJ1-4; 8 bases align to TRBD1. CDR3 length equals 17 residues. Germline V lookup: CDR1 KGHSH, CDR2 LQKENI. V shed 3 bases, J shed 4 bases, and the junction held 10 bases outside the gene matches. CDR3 in DNA: TGTGCCAGCTCACCTTGGGACAGGAGGAGCGGTAATGAAAAACTGTTTTTT. Translated: CASSPWDRRSGNEKLFF.

The chain links TRBV7-2 to TRBJ2-7, with D possibly matching TRBD2 (6 bases). Germline CDR1 SGHTA, CDR2 FQGNSA. The CDR3 loop spans 15 amino acids. The V end was cut by 5 bases, the J end by 4 bases, with 18 bases between. This chain's CDR3 is CASSPWVGGEYEQYF. CDR3 DNA: TGTGCCAGCAGCCCCTGGGTGGGGGGAGAATACGAGCAGTACTTC.

This chain joins TRBV7-2 and TRBJ2-3, with 8 nucleotides matching TRBD1. The ends lost 5 bases at V and 3 bases at J; junction bases unmatched: 10. Germline V lookup: CDR1 SGHTA, CDR2 FQGNSA. The CDR3 totals 16 residues. The CDR3 is CASSTRTGISTDTQYF. The CDR3 region has the DNA TGTGCCAGCAGCACAAGGACAGGGATCTCGACAGATACGCAGTATTTT.

The genes are TRBV12-3 or TRBV12-4 and TRBJ1-2, with a weak D call TRBD1 (5 bases). V lost 7 bases and J lost 8, with 14 bases in between. This CDR3 is 12 amino acids long. The chain's CDR3 is CASTRDRHGYTF. CDR3 nucleotide sequence: TGTGCCAGCACCAGAGACAGACACGGCTACACCTTC.

This chain links TRBV7-9 with TRBJ2-7; D possibly corresponds to TRBD1 (6 bases). This CDR3 spans 14 amino acids. V was clipped by 1 base and J by 3 bases, with 10 bases between them. The germline CDR1 and CDR2 sequences are SEHNR and FQNEAQ (reference sequence). For the CDR3, the DNA is TGTGCCAGCAGCTTAGGGACAGCGAGCTACGAGCAGTACTTC. Translating it yields CASSLGTASYEQYF.

The rearrangement links TRBV23-1 to TRBJ2-5; 9 nucleotides match TRBD1. TRBV23-1 is identified as an open reading frame with a role that is uncertain. This CDR3 comprises 15 residues. V dropped 0 bases and J dropped 4; count of bases not matched to a gene: 3. The CDR3 sequence is CASSQSTGGLETQYF. The DNA for the CDR3 is TGCGCCAGCAGTCAATCCACAGGGGGCTTAGAGACCCAGTACTTC.

The chain has TRBV19 and TRBJ2-3; 14 bases are a match to TRBD2. The V segment lost 5 bases and the J segment 9 bases; nucleotides outside the gene matches: 10. The germline gives CDR1 LNHDA, CDR2 SQIVND (reference sequence). This CDR3 is built from 16 residues. CDR3 region: CASSAPGTSGGRTQYF. The DNA of the CDR3 is TGTGCCAGTAGTGCCCCCGGGACTAGCGGGGGCCGGACGCAGTATTTT.

V gene TRBV4-3 combines with J gene TRBJ2-7; D possibly corresponds to TRBD2 (5 bases). Trimming removed 2 bases from V and 0 bases from J, with 11 bases in between. This CDR3 has 15 residues. The germline CDR1 and CDR2 sequences are LGHNA and YSLEER. The chain's CDR3 is CASSQNAGPSYEQYF. CDR3 sequence (DNA): TGCGCCAGCAGCCAAAACGCGGGTCCCTCCTACGAGCAGTACTTC.

This clone was counted once. V usage is TRBV18 and J usage is TRBJ1-2; 8 positions agree with TRBD1. The germline V gene encodes CDR1 KGHSH and CDR2 LQKENI. V dropped 6 bases and J dropped 1; count of bases not matched to a gene: 7. The CDR3 covers 15 residues. Here the CDR3 DNA reads TGTGCCAGCTCGGATCCGGGACAGGTTAACTATGGCTACACCTTC. Its translation is CASSDPGQVNYGYTF. The variable domain in full, with the rest retrieved from reference TRBV18 and TRBJ1-2, is NAGVMQNPRHLVRRRGQEARLRCSPMKGHSHVYWYRQLPEEGLKFMVYLQKENIIDESGMPKERFSAEFPKEGPSILRIQQVVRGDSAAYFCASSDPGQVNYGYTFGSGTRLTVV.

The rearrangement links TRBV6-5 to TRBJ1-1; the match to TRBD1 covers 7 bases. With 2 bases clipped from V and 10 bases from J, the junction kept 10 bases outside the gene matches. The CDR3 spans 14 residues. In germline, CDR1 is MNHEY, CDR2 SVGAGI. The CDR3 region is CASSYPPDRDGAFF. In DNA form, the CDR3 reads TGTGCCAGCAGTTACCCCCCCGACAGGGATGGAGCTTTCTTT.

This chain connects TRBV27 to TRBJ1-1, with D hard to call. This CDR3 spans 11 amino acids. CDR1 is MNHEY, CDR2 SMNVEV, per germline (reference sequence). V lost 6 bases, J lost 5 bases, and 7 bases lay in between. The CDR3, as DNA: TGTGCCAGCAGAACGGGAACTGAAGCTTTCTTT. It is translated as CASRTGTEAFF.

The chain is built from TRBV10-3 and TRBJ2-3; 12 bases agree with TRBD2. V dropped 1 base and J dropped 5; count of bases not matched to a gene: 4. CDR3 size: 16 residues. Germline V lookup: CDR1 ENHRY, CDR2 SYGVKD. CDR3 region: CAISELTSGRIDTQYF. As DNA, the CDR3 is TGTGCCATCAGTGAGTTGACTAGCGGGAGAATAGATACGCAGTATTTT.

This rearrangement joins TRBV18 to TRBJ1-1; D is possibly TRBD1 (5 bases). CDR1 and CDR2 from the germline V gene are KGHSH and LQKENI. V was shortened by 0 bases and J by 5 bases, with 13 bases between the two germline ends. This CDR3 has 15 amino acids. The DNA of the CDR3 is TGTGCCAGCTCACCACCCGGGGGGTATGAGACTGAAGCTTTCTTT. Protein: CASSPPGGYETEAFF.

This chain connects TRBV4-2 to TRBJ2-4; 8 bases match TRBD2. Germline V gene sequence: CDR1 LGHNA, CDR2 YNFKEQ. Trimming removed 2 bases from V and 3 bases from J; junction bases left unmatched: 18. The CDR3 sequence is 20 residues long. The CDR3 DNA follows: TGTGCCAGCAGCCAATCCAGCGGGAGAGGTGAATGGGTGGGCAAAAACATTCAGTACTTC. This translates into CASSQSSGRGEWVGKNIQYF.

The gene calls are TRBV5-8 and TRBJ1-2; D is unresolved. The CDR3 length is 12 residues. CDR1 and CDR2 (germline): SGHTS, YDEGEE. The V and J ends lost 1 base and 5 bases respectively, with 6 bases between them. The CDR3 nucleotides read TGTGCCAGCAGCTTGCGGGGTTATGGCTACACCTTC. This codes for CASSLRGYGYTF.